This T cell receptor (beta chain) was identified in a study of shared clonotypes between healthy human individuals. CD45RO-negative, CCR7-positively selected cells formed the naive CD8 fraction, excluding terminally differentiated effector memory CD45RA+ cells. Nashville, Tennessee was home to all donors, who were Caucasian adults. Worth noting for this clone: What it binds is not known.

Whole-study results and caveats: Researchers sampled blood only, noting tissue repertoires likely differ. Larger estimated richness was generally recorded for naive subsets relative to memory subsets.

Evenly divided among several immunoSEQ plates was the genomic DNA of each subset. Profiling relied on immunoSEQ multiplex PCR, and the TCRdb table lists in-frame clones only, not all of them. This table has roughly 2.1 million clones, roughly 91% appearing once. V gave up 0 bases and J gave up 7 bases; unmatched junction bases: 11. The CDR3 has 17 amino acids. Looked up from germline, CDR1 is SGHDT and CDR2 is YYEEEE. Sequenced sample: naive CD8+ T cells from PBMCs. The chain has TRBV5-6 and TRBJ2-7; 12 bases align to TRBD2. This clonotype was obtained from a man in his late teens or twenties in good health. Some clones in this sample may be carry-over from other donors' samples. The CDR3 here is CASSLARGLAGLREQYF. DNA of the CDR3: TGTGCCAGCAGCTTGGCCCGAGGACTAGCGGGACTGAGAGAGCAGTACTTC.